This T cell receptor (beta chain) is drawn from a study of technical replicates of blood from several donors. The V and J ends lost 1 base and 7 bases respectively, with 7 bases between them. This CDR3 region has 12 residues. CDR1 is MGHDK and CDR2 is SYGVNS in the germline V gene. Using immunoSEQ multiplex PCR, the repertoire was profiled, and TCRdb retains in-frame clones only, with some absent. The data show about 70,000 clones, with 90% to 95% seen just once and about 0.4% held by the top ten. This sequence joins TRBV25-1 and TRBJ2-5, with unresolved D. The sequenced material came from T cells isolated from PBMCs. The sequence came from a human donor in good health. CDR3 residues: CASSEFGGTQYF. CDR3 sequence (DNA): TGTGCCAGCAGTGAATTTGGCGGGACCCAGTACTTC.